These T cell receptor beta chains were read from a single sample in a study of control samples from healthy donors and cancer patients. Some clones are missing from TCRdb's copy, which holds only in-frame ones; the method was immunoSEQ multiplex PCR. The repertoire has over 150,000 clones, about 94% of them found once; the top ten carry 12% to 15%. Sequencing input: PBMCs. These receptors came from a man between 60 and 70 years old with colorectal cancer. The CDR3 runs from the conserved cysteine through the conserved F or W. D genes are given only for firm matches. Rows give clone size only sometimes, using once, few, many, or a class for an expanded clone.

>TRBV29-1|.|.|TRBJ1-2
CSVAGNGYTF
TGCAGCGTTGCCGGCAATGGCTACACCTTC
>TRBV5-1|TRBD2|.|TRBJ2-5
CASSPGTSAETQYF
TGCGCCAGCAGCCCGGGGACTAGCGCGGAGACCCAGTACTTC
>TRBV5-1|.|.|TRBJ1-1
CASSLGTEAFF
TGCGCCAGCAGCTTGGGCACTGAAGCTTTCTTT
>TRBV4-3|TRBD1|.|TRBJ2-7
CASSQERGQGGYEQYF
TGCGCCAGCAGCCAAGAGAGGGGACAGGGGGGGTACGAGCAGTACTTC
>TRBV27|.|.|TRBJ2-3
CASSPQEGFRTDTQYF
TGTGCCAGCAGTCCCCAGGAGGGTTTTCGCACAGATACGCAGTATTTT
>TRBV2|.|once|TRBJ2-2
CASRGGANTGELFF
TGTGCCAGCAGGGGGGGTGCGAACACCGGGGAGCTGTTTTTT
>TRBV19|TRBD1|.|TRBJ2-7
CASSDRGYRREQYF
TGTGCCAGTAGCGACAGGGGGTATCGGCGCGAGCAGTACTTC
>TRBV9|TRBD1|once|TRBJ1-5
CASSPGTGKGQPQHF
TGTGCCAGCAGCCCAGGGACAGGGAAAGGACAGCCCCAGCATTTT
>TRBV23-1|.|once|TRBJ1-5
CASSQAGRVSNQPQHF
TGCGCCAGCAGTCAAGCGGGACGGGTTAGCAATCAGCCCCAGCATTTT
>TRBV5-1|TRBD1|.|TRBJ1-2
CASSLVQGAGGYTF
TGCGCCAGCAGCTTGGTACAGGGGGCTGGTGGCTACACCTTC
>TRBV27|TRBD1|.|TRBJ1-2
CASSSTGLNGYTF
TGTGCCAGCAGTTCGACAGGGCTGAATGGCTACACCTTC
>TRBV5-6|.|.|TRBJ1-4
CASSWGTDFNEKLFF
TGTGCCAGCAGCTGGGGGACGGATTTTAATGAAAAACTGTTTTTT
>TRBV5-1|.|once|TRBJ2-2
CASSLWQVDTGELFF
TGCGCCAGCAGCTTGTGGCAGGTTGACACCGGGGAGCTGTTTTTT
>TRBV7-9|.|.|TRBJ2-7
CASSYPEQGGEQYF
TGTGCCAGCAGCTATCCAGAACAGGGAGGTGAGCAGTACTTC
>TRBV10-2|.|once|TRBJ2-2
CASSAVGDDTGELFF
TGCGCCAGCAGCGCAGTGGGTGACGACACCGGGGAGCTGTTTTTT
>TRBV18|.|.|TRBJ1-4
CASSPGSSNEKLFF
TGTGCCAGCTCACCAGGCAGTTCTAATGAAAAACTGTTTTTT
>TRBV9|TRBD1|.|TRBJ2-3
CASSVAGGGDTQYF
TGTGCCAGCAGCGTAGCAGGGGGCGGGGATACGCAGTATTTT
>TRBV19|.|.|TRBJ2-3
CASSIAGIKADTQYF
TGTGCCAGTAGTATAGCAGGGATTAAGGCAGATACGCAGTATTTT
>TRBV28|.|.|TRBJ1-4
CASSPLRATNEKLFF
TGTGCCAGCAGTCCCCTCAGAGCAACTAATGAAAAACTGTTTTTT
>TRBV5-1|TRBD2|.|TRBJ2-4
CASSGEGRIIQYF
TGCGCCAGCAGTGGGGAGGGGAGGATCATTCAGTACTTC
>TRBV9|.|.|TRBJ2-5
CASSVGVGQETQYF
TGTGCCAGCAGCGTAGGTGTCGGGCAAGAGACCCAGTACTTC
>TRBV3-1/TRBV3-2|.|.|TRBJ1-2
CASSQDSVGVYNYGYTF
TGTGCCAGCAGCCAAGATAGTGTTGGGGTTTATAACTATGGCTACACCTTC
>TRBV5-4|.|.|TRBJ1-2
CASSLDSALDYGYTF
TGTGCCAGCAGCTTGGATTCAGCGCTGGACTATGGCTACACCTTC
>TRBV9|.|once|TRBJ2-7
CASSVGKGTYEQYF
TGTGCCAGCAGCGTAGGCAAGGGGACCTACGAGCAGTACTTC
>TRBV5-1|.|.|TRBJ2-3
CASARLRTDTQYF
TGCGCCAGCGCCCGACTCCGCACAGATACGCAGTATTTT
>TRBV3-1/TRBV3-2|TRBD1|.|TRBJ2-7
CASSRGGGTGSSYEQYF
TGTGCCAGCAGCCGCGGAGGTGGGACAGGGAGTTCCTACGAGCAGTACTTC
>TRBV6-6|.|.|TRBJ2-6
CASTPLGYGANVLTF
TGTGCCAGCACTCCCCTCGGTTATGGGGCCAACGTCCTGACTTTC
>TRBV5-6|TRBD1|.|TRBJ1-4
CASSRQGKTSATNEKLFF
TGTGCCAGCAGCCGACAGGGGAAGACTAGTGCAACTAATGAAAAACTGTTTTTT
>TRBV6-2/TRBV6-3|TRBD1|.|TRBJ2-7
CASSPVRTGGAHEQYF
TGTGCCAGCAGTCCCGTTCGGACAGGGGGCGCGCACGAGCAGTACTTC
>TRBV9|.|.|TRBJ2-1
CASSGGAVICNEQFF
TGTGCCAGCAGCGGGGGGGCCGTTATCTGCAATGAGCAGTTCTTC
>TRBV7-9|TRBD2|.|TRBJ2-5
CASSAGGGGTETQYF
TGTGCCAGCAGCGCCGGGGGCGGGGGGACAGAGACCCAGTACTTC
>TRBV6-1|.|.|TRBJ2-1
CASSETGRTYNEQFF
TGTGCCAGCAGTGAAACGGGACGTACTTACAATGAGCAGTTCTTC
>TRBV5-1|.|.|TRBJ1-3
CASSLDLSSGNTIYF
TGCGCCAGCAGCTTGGACCTAAGCTCTGGAAACACCATATATTTT
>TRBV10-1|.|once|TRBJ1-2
CASSLLGGEGYTF
TGCGCCAGCAGCCTCTTGGGGGGGGAAGGCTACACCTTC
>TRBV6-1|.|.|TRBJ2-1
CASSDLYNEQFF
TGTGCCAGCAGTGACCTATACAATGAGCAGTTCTTC
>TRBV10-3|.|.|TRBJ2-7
CAISESGLEAYEQYF
TGTGCCATCAGTGAGTCAGGGTTAGAGGCCTACGAGCAGTACTTC
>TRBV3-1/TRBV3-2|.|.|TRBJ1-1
CASSQGGGSGTEAFF
TGTGCCAGCAGCCAAGGGGGGGGATCGGGCACTGAAGCTTTCTTT
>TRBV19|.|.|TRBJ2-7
CASSMQGGTQEQYF
TGTGCCAGTAGTATGCAGGGGGGAACACAAGAGCAGTACTTC
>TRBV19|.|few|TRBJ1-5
CASSINQGRTQPQHF
TGTGCCAGTAGTATCAACCAGGGGCGCACTCAGCCCCAGCATTTT
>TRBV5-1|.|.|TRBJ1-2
CASSPGTELGYTF
TGCGCCAGCAGCCCCGGGACTGAGCTTGGCTACACCTTC
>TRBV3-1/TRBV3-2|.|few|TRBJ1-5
CASSQSLTAFNQPQHF
TGTGCCAGCAGCCAATCCCTGACAGCGTTCAATCAGCCCCAGCATTTT
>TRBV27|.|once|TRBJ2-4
CASSPGGGRNIQYF
TGTGCCAGCAGTCCGGGTGGAGGGAGGAACATTCAGTACTTC
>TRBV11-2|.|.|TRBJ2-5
CASSLDGPLETQYF
TGTGCCAGCAGCTTAGATGGGCCCCTAGAGACCCAGTACTTC
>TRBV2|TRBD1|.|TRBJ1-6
CASSRGQGYSPLHF
TGTGCCAGCAGCCGGGGACAGGGTTATTCACCCCTCCACTTT
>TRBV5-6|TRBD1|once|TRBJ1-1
CASSFGDRVSTEAFF
TGTGCCAGCAGCTTCGGGGACAGGGTATCCACTGAAGCTTTCTTT
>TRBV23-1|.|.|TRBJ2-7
CASSQSPGSENEQYF
TGCGCCAGCAGTCAATCCCCCGGCAGCGAAAATGAGCAGTACTTC
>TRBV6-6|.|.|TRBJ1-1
CASSYSGANTEAFF
TGTGCCAGCAGTTACTCGGGTGCGAACACTGAAGCTTTCTTT
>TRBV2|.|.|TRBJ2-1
CASGAGPTPNEQFF
TGTGCCAGCGGCGCGGGGCCAACCCCCAATGAGCAGTTCTTC
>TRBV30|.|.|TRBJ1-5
CAWSWTSNQPQHF
TGTGCCTGGAGTTGGACTAGCAATCAGCCCCAGCATTTT
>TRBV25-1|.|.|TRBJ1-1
CASSEFAGKAFF
TGTGCCAGCAGTGAATTTGCAGGGAAAGCTTTCTTT
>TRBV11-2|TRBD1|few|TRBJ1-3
CASRPGQGLGNTIYF
TGTGCCAGCCGCCCCGGACAGGGCCTGGGAAACACCATATATTTT
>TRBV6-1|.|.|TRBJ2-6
CASSERAGVAGANVLTF
TGTGCCAGCAGTGAAAGGGCTGGGGTAGCTGGGGCCAACGTCCTGACTTTC
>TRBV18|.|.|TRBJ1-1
CASSPTVNTEAFF
TGTGCCAGCTCACCTACAGTGAACACTGAAGCTTTCTTT
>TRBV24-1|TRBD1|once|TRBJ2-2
CATSPGWGQGDTGELFF
TGTGCCACCAGCCCTGGATGGGGACAGGGAGACACCGGGGAGCTGTTTTTT